Sequencing of this TCR beta chain was carried out in a study of CD8 T cells in Susac syndrome. Study-wide background: Each patient with Susac syndrome, at the time of blood draw, was therapy-naive, on corticosteroids, or on intravenous immunoglobulin alone.

In germline, CDR1 is GTSNPN, CDR2 SVGIG (reference sequence). The V end was cut by 0 bases, the J end by 4 bases, with 12 bases between. The CDR3 runs 14 residues. Reverse transcription of 0.5 to 1 ug RNA was performed with random hexamers. TCR beta CDR3 was amplified by immunoSEQ covering 54 Vbeta and 13 Jbeta. TCRdb recomputed calls from the immunoSEQ multiplex PCR reads with MiXCR, one row per CDR3 protein. The sample has 140,000 or so distinct CDR3 sequences, more than 90% seen once. J is TRBJ1-1 and V is TRBV30; D is uncertain. The sequence derives from a human donor with Susac syndrome. The material sequenced was CD4+ T cells from PBMCs. The CDR3 nucleotides read TGTGCCTGGAGTGTATGCCGCCTGCGCACTGAAGCTTTCTTT. The encoded protein is CAWSVCRLRTEAFF.